The next 8 T cell receptor beta chains were all read from a single sample in a study of cytomegalovirus exposure and HLA in healthy donors. The PCR had 60 Vbeta and 13 Jbeta primers. The protocol was immunoSEQ multiplex PCR, while the TCRdb copy is restricted to in-frame clones and leaves out a portion. Counted here are approximately 150,000 clones, about four fifths occurring once; the ten biggest clones make up 6.2%. The sample consisted of PBMCs. Receptor source: a woman aged 35 to 49 in good health and CMV-seropositive.

This chain joins TRBV14 and TRBJ1-2; D not certain. From germline, CDR1 is SGHDN and CDR2 FVKESK. This CDR3 contains 11 residues. V gave up 6 bases and J gave up 11 bases, with 13 bases separating them. The CDR3 spells CASSGFGGYTF. CDR3 DNA: TGTGCCAGCAGTGGTTTTGGAGGGTACACCTTC.

The rearrangement uses TRBV5-8 and TRBJ1-3; D possibly corresponds to TRBD1 (5 bases). The V and J ends lost 2 bases and 0 bases respectively, with 18 bases between them. The CDR3 covers 18 residues. In germline, CDR1 is SGHTS, CDR2 YDEGEE. The DNA of the CDR3 is TGTGCCAGCAGCTTCACCACAGGTCTCCATCCCTCTGGAAACACCATATATTTT. This sequence encodes CASSFTTGLHPSGNTIYF. Full variable domain (missing parts from reference TRBV5-8 and TRBJ1-3): EAGVTQSPTHLIKTRGQQATLRCSPISGHTSVYWYQQALGLGLQFLLWYDEGEERNRGNFPPRFSGRQFPNYSSELNVNALELEDSALYLCASSFTTGLHPSGNTIYFGEGSWLTVV.

This chain connects TRBV27 to TRBJ2-2, with D uncertain. V shed 3 bases and J shed 4 bases, with 9 bases lying between them. There are 14 residues in the CDR3. Per the germline V gene, CDR1 is MNHEY and CDR2 is SMNVEV (reference sequence). The CDR3 sequence: CASSFVAGTGELFF. CDR3 DNA sequence: TGTGCCAGCAGTTTTGTAGCCGGCACCGGGGAGCTGTTTTTT.

V gene TRBV11-2 combines with J gene TRBJ1-4; D not resolved. Germline CDR1 and CDR2: SGHAT and FQNNGV. V was shortened by 5 bases and J by 0 bases, with 7 bases between the two germline ends. The CDR3 is 14 residues long. This CDR3 is CASSPFATNEKLFF. The CDR3 DNA reads TGTGCCAGCAGCCCCTTTGCAACTAATGAAAAACTGTTTTTT.

In DNA form, the CDR3 reads TGCGCCAGCAGAAGTACCGGAGATAGCACAGATACGCAGTATTTT. Its translation is CASRSTGDSTDTQYF. The chain links TRBV5-1 to TRBJ2-3; the D is unclear. The V gene's germline CDR1 is SGHRS and CDR2 YFSETQ. The CDR3 is 15 residues long. Trimming took off 5 bases at V and 0 bases at J, with 13 bases between the two ends.

The chain joins TRBV5-5 to TRBJ2-1; D might be TRBD2 (5 bases). The germline CDR1 and CDR2 sequences are SGHKS and YYEKEE (reference sequence). The V and J ends lost 4 bases and 4 bases respectively, with 15 bases between them. CDR3 length: 15 residues. CDR3 residues: CASSKSSRQYNEQFF. Written as DNA, the CDR3 is TGTGCCAGCAGCAAATCTAGCAGACAATACAATGAGCAGTTCTTC.

J is TRBJ1-1 and V is TRBV5-6; perhaps TRBD1 as D (6 bases). Germline lookup yields CDR1 SGHDT and CDR2 YYEEEE. Trimming cost V 1 base and J 7 bases, with 11 bases left between them. The CDR3 runs 13 residues. The CDR3 here is CASSLWGLLEAFF. The DNA for the CDR3 is TGTGCCAGCAGCTTGTGGGGGCTACTTGAAGCTTTCTTT.

This clone has just one count. This rearrangement joins TRBV11-3 to TRBJ2-7, with unresolved D. The V and J ends lost 3 bases and 2 bases respectively, with 11 bases between them. CDR1 SGHNT and CDR2 YENEEA come from the germline V gene. The length of the CDR3 is 14 residues. DNA for the CDR3: TGTGCCAGCAGCTTGGGTGGCGGAGCCTACGAGCAGTACTTC. This gives the protein CASSLGGGAYEQYF.